One sample yielded the 8 T cell receptor beta chains listed below, sequenced in a study of blood T cell repertoires in COVID-19. Produced via immunoSEQ multiplex PCR; TCRdb's table is partial and in-frame only. The table lists about 180,000 clones, approximately 88% of them singletons. The sample comprised peripheral blood. The receptors stem from a woman in her thirties or forties with COVID-19, enrolled during active disease.

V usage is TRBV3-1 (or the pseudogene TRBV3-2) and J usage is TRBJ1-4; TRBD1 aligns across 7 bases. The ends lost 11 bases at V and 0 bases at J; junction bases unmatched: 9. The CDR3 is 15 amino acids. CDR1 is LGHDT and CDR2 is YNNKEL in the germline V gene (reference sequence). CDR3 residues: CASTGEEATNEKLFF. The CDR3 DNA sequence: TGTGCCTCCACAGGGGAGGAAGCAACTAATGAAAAACTGTTTTTT.

The gene calls are TRBV3-1 (or the pseudogene TRBV3-2) and TRBJ1-3; weak D call: TRBD1 (6 bases). This CDR3 is built from 13 residues. Trimming left V 6 bases short and J 7 bases short, with 13 bases between. CDR1 LGHDT and CDR2 YNNKEL come from the germline V gene (reference sequence). CDR3 loop: CASRRFRGNTIYF. CDR3 nucleotide sequence: TGTGCCAGCAGGAGGTTCAGGGGCAACACCATATATTTT.

The V call is TRBV5-5, the J call TRBJ2-3; tentative D call: TRBD1 (6 bases). Germline V lookup: CDR1 SGHKS, CDR2 YYEKEE (reference sequence). The V end lost 4 bases, the J end lost 3 bases, and 21 bases lay between the germline ends. CDR3 length equals 17 residues. Here the CDR3 reads CASSVRKGTTGTDTQYF. CDR3 sequence (DNA): TGTGCCAGCAGCGTACGAAAAGGAACTACAGGGACAGATACGCAGTATTTT. The full variable domain, its missing parts supplied by reference TRBV5-5 and TRBJ2-3, is DAGVTQSPTHLIKTRGQQVTLRCSPISGHKSVSWYQQVLGQGPQFIFQYYEKEERGRGNFPDRFSARQFPNYSSELNVNALLLGDSALYLCASSVRKGTTGTDTQYFGPGTRLTVL.

Ten or more counts support this clone. The rearrangement links TRBV25-1 to TRBJ1-3; D remains ambiguous. The CDR3 extends over 15 amino acids. Per the germline V gene, CDR1 is MGHDK and CDR2 is SYGVNS. The V and J ends lost 3 bases and 0 bases respectively, with 9 bases between them. Here the CDR3 DNA reads TGTGCCAGCAGTGATTCAGGCCGCTCTGGAAACACCATATATTTT. Its protein is CASSDSGRSGNTIYF.

CDR3 bases: TGCGCCAGCAGCCAACCCCCGGGACAGGGGGCTGGGGCCAACGTCCTGACTTTC. Protein product: CASSQPPGQGAGANVLTF. The chain recombines TRBV4-1 with TRBJ2-6; 11 nucleotides match TRBD1. V lost 2 bases, J lost 2 bases, and 5 bases stayed unmatched. The CDR3 is made up of 18 amino acids. Germline loops: CDR1 MGHRA, CDR2 YSYEKL.

The J gene is TRBJ1-4, the V gene TRBV5-1; D is perhaps TRBD1 (5 bases). Germline CDR1 reads SGHRS; CDR2 reads YFSETQ. Trimming removed 1 base at V and 7 bases at J, with 11 bases between. This CDR3 is built from 14 residues. CDR3 coding DNA: TGCGCCAGCAGCTTGACAGGAGGGGCTGAAAAACTGTTTTTT. Its translation is CASSLTGGAEKLFF.

The chain joins TRBV5-6 to TRBJ2-7, with 7 nucleotides matching TRBD1. This CDR3 is 15 amino acids long. With V trimmed by 2 bases and J by 2 bases, 7 bases remained unmatched. CDR1 SGHDT and CDR2 YYEEEE come from the germline V gene. CDR3 amino acids: CASSFIGTAPYEQYF. CDR3 sequence (DNA): TGTGCCAGCAGCTTTATAGGGACAGCTCCCTACGAGCAGTACTTC.

The chain combines TRBV2 with TRBJ2-7, with D possibly TRBD1 on 6 matching bases. V shed 7 bases and J shed 0 bases, with 13 bases lying between them. The CDR3 is 14 amino acids. The germline gives CDR1 SNHLY, CDR2 FYNNEI. The CDR3 bases are TGTGCCAGCAAGGCCGACAGGAGCTCCTACGAGCAGTACTTC. Its translation is CASKADRSSYEQYF. Together with reference TRBV2 and TRBJ2-7, the CDR3 gives the full variable domain: EPEVTQTPSHQVTQMGQEVILRCVPISNHLYFYWYRQILGQKVEFLVSFYNNEISEKSEIFDDQFSVERPDGSNFTLKIRSTKLEDSAMYFCASKADRSSYEQYFGPGTRLTVT.